The present entry profiles one TCR beta chain with its context. This clonotype was detected many times. No antigen is known for it. Per-base qualities were not stored, and no clone one base away is much larger. Between the V and J ends, shortened by 0 bases and 4 bases respectively, the junction contains 13 bases. The CDR3 spans 16 residues, from the cysteine through the phenylalanine. Of the read, only the CDR3 DNA is kept; its 48 bases are in frame from base 1. The germline V gene (reference sequence) specifies SGHKS as CDR1 and YYEKEE as CDR2. The method was multiplex PCR. Sequencing was performed on an Illumina HiSeq 4000. CDR3 regions were amplified by Arm-PCR with iRepertoire HTBI primers to construct TCR beta libraries. PCR products were gel purified before sequencing. The study's own analysis went as follows. A total of under 80 TRBV and under 15 TRBJ segments were identified across samples and were used for gene usage analysis of CDR3 amino acid clonotypes. COPE and FqMerger were used to merge filtered high-quality paired reads into contigs. Contigs were aligned with BLAST to IMGT TRBV, TRBD and TRBJ reference genes, and CDR3 was defined per IMGT. Highly expanded clones were defined as clonotypes with a frequency above 0.1%. Repertoire diversity was measured by Shannon entropy, and V-J evenness by the Gini coefficient. Public clonotypes were defined as clonotypes shared by more than one individual. TCRdb reran the public reads through fastp at Q25 and MiXCR, keeping productive beta chains. Rows are unified per CDR3 protein, each entry keeping the most common DNA and genes. These V and J calls rely on TCRdb rather than the paper's analysis. Present in this sample are approximately 500,000 distinct CDR3 sequences, roughly 21% of which were seen just once. The ten largest account for 7.1% of the sample.

Per the publication, the time point label means: persistent/refractory GD, antithyroid drugs over 5 years with positive TRAb. For both TCR sequencing and RNA sequencing, RNA was extracted from PBMCs using TRIzol. The diagnosis of Graves' disease was made according to American Thyroid Association guidelines. The patients came from an endocrinology department in Xi'an, China. From each patient, approximately 10 milliliters of peripheral blood was collected into an EDTA anticoagulant tube. PBMCs were isolated by Ficoll Paque Plus density gradient separation without further T cell sorting. An Agilent 2100 Bioanalyzer and agarose gel were used to check RNA quality, and a NanoDrop 2000 was used to measure RNA concentration. The data originate from a study of regulatory T cells in long-lasting Graves disease listed by TCRdb under 2021. With respect to the entire study: To count as having persistent Graves' disease, a patient had to have received antithyroid drug treatment for over 5 years with TSH receptor autoantibodies remaining persistently positive. Peripheral blood TCR sequencing and RNA sequencing compared persistent Graves' disease patients with newly diagnosed Graves' disease patients. The study was conducted in China and was registered as a clinical trial. A total of around 35 samples underwent TCR sequencing, from around 13 patients with persistent Graves' disease and roughly 20 patients with newly diagnosed Graves' disease. On average, persistent Graves' disease patients in the clinical cohort had been on antithyroid drugs for around ten years. The full study reports these points: The study examined only peripheral blood because the primary lesion, thyroid tissue, could not be accessed. Preferential use of TRBV28, TRBJ1-2 and TRBJ2-5 was observed in persistent disease, whereas TRBV20-1 and TRBJ2-1 were favored in newly diagnosed disease. Only the TCR beta chain was sequenced and analyzed. Patients with persistent disease shared more public clonotypes (fewer than 3,000) than newly diagnosed patients did (approximately 990). Compared with newly diagnosed patients, patients with persistent Graves' disease had lower TCR Shannon entropy and fewer highly expanded clones, which suggests clonal expansion. The small sample size was acknowledged by the authors as a limitation that may reduce accuracy.

The sequence was obtained from a female donor with Graves disease. Recombination joined TRBV5-5 with TRBJ1-4, with no D gene named confidently. This material consisted of peripheral blood mononuclear cells (PBMCs), taken when the disease was refractory, from a patient treated with antithyroid drugs. The DNA reads as follows: TGTGCCAGCAGCTTGGAGGCAGTGAGTCTTAATGAAAAACTGTTTTTT. It encodes CASSLEAVSLNEKLFF.